This T cell receptor (beta chain) was documented in a study of cytomegalovirus exposure and HLA in healthy donors. The assay was immunoSEQ multiplex PCR, and TCRdb's table has in-frame clones only and misses some. The sample contains fewer than 120,000 clones, around nine tenths of which appear only once. The length of the CDR3 is 18 residues. Trimming cost V 4 bases and J 4 bases, with 26 bases left between them. Germline V gene lookup returns CDR1 LGHNA and CDR2 YSLEER. Sequenced material: PBMCs. The chain joins TRBV4-3 to TRBJ2-7; possibly TRBD1 for D (5 bases). The clonotype was recovered from a woman aged 30 to 39 in good health and CMV-seropositive. CDR3 in DNA: TGCGCCAGCAGCCCAGGTAGAAACAGGCCCCGTCTAAGGTACGAGCAGTACTTC. This translates into CASSPGRNRPRLRYEQYF.